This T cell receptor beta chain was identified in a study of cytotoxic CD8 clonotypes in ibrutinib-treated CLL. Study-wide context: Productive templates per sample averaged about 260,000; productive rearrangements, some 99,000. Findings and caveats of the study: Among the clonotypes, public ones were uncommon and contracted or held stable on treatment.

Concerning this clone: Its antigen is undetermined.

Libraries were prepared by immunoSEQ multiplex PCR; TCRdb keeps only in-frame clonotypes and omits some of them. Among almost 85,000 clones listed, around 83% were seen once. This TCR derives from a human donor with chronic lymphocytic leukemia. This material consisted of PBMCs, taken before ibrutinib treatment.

The CDR3 loop is CASSSTTSDADTQYF. The CDR3 coding sequence is TGTGCCAGCAGCTCAACGACTAGCGATGCAGATACGCAGTATTTT. V gene TRBV7-9 combines with J gene TRBJ2-3; 8 bases match TRBD2. The V gene's germline CDR1 is SEHNR and CDR2 FQNEAQ (reference sequence). The CDR3 sequence is 15 residues long. V shed 4 bases and J 4 bases; nucleotides not matched to a gene: 7. The full variable domain, completed using reference TRBV7-9 and TRBJ2-3, is DTGVSQNPRHKITKRGQNVTFRCDPISEHNRLYWYRQTLGQGPEFLTYFQNEAQLEKSRLLSDRFSAERPKGSFSTLEIQRTEQGDSAMYLCASSSTTSDADTQYFGPGTRLTVL.